This TCR beta chain was captured in a study of beta chain features in type 1 diabetes. Broader study findings: Shorter templates might be favored by PCR, and equally so in patients and in controls. cDNA-based sequencing might over-represent cells highly expressing TCR. In all four CD4+ subsets, TCRB CDR3 length was significantly, moderately reduced in type 1 diabetes. A closer apparent resemblance between naive, central memory and Treg TCRB repertoires was seen in patients than in healthy donors.

Expressed TCRB transcripts were sequenced, since all the RNA that had been isolated was reverse transcribed. Here immunoSEQ multiplex PCR was the method, and the copy in TCRdb shows in-frame clones only, minus some. The sample lists around 600,000 clones, about an eighth occurring once. In this sample, this clone turned up a few times. Its antigen is undetermined. Trimming shortened V by 3 bases and J by 6 bases, and 8 bases separated the two germline ends. From germline, CDR1 is LNHDA and CDR2 SQIVND (reference sequence). The CDR3 runs 12 residues. Sorting based on CD45RO/CCR7/CD25/CD127/CD95/CD27 separated CD4+ naive, central memory, regulatory and stem cell-like memory cells.

This chain joins TRBV19 and TRBJ1-2; D perhaps matches TRBD1 (6 bases). The sequence came from a man aged 30 to 39 with type 1 diabetes. Material: naive CD4+ T cells from blood. The CDR3 coding sequence is TGTGCCAGTAGTATCCAGGGGCATGGCTACACCTTC. The encoded protein is CASSIQGHGYTF.